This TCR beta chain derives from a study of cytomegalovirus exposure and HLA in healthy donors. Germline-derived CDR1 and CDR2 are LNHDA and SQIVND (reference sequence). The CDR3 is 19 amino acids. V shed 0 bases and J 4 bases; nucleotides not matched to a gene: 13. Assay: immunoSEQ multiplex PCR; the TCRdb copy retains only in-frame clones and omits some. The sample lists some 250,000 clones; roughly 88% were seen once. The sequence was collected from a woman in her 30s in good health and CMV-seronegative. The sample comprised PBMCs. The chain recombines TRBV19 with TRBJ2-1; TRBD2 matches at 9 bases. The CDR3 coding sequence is TGTGCCAGTAGTATAGATCCTAGCGGGATGGTGGGGTTTTACAATGAGCAGTTCTTC. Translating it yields CASSIDPSGMVGFYNEQFF.